The rows below give T cell receptor beta chains drawn from one sample of a study of human T cells and chemical hapten exposure. TCRdb re-called the RACE reads through MiXCR, storing one row per CDR3 protein. The table has 300,000 to 450,000 distinct CDR3 sequences, roughly 4.6% seen once. Sequences were derived from whole blood, sampled in connection with sensitization to the hapten diphenylcyclopropenone (DPC). Receptor source: a woman aged 45-60 years with alopecia areata. Some clones in this sample may be carry-over from other donors' samples. Both conserved end residues are part of each CDR3. The D gene is left open where the match is weak. The size entry is marked missing in some rows and otherwise reads once, few, many or a size class.

-	TRBV4-3	TRBJ2-7	few	TGCGCCAGCAGCCAAGACTCACTATCCTACGAGCAGTACTTC	CASSQDSLSYEQYF
-	TRBV4-2	TRBJ1-3	few	TGTGCCAGCAGCCAGGCCTTTGGAGGGAGGGCTGGAAACACCATATATTTT	CASSQAFGGRAGNTIYF
-	TRBV11-3	TRBJ2-1	-	TGTGCCAGCAGCTTAGGAAGGTTGAGCTCCTACAATGAGCAGTTCTTC	CASSLGRLSSYNEQFF
-	TRBV10-3	TRBJ1-1	few	TGTGCCATCAGTATGGTCCCGAACACTGAAGCTTTCTTT	CAISMVPNTEAFF
-	TRBV12-3/TRBV12-4	TRBJ1-2	many	TGTGCCAGCAGTTTAGTGGCAGCCTATGGCTACACCTTC	CASSLVAAYGYTF
-	TRBV6-1	TRBJ2-7	few	TGTGCCAGCAGTGAAGCGTCGGACTTCTACGAGCAGTACTTC	CASSEASDFYEQYF
TRBD2	TRBV28	TRBJ2-3	many	TGTGCCAGCTACCCCCCATCGGAAGCGGGAGGGCCTTGGACAGATACGCAGTATTTT	CASYPPSEAGGPWTDTQYF
TRBD1	TRBV28	TRBJ1-6	-	TGTGCCAGCAGTTACAGGGGGCTGGTAGATTCACCCCTCCACTTT	CASSYRGLVDSPLHF
-	TRBV29-1	TRBJ2-3	many	TGCAGCGTTGAAATCGTCGAAACGCAGTATTTT	CSVEIVETQYF
-	TRBV21-1	TRBJ2-2	-	TGTGCCAGCAGCAAAGCGAAGGGACAGCCGAACACCGGGGAGCTGTTTTTT	CASSKAKGQPNTGELFF
TRBD1	TRBV6-5	TRBJ2-1	many	TGTGCCAGTTCCGGGACAGGGTCGCCCAGCTCCTACAATGAGCAGTTCTTC	CASSGTGSPSSYNEQFF
-	TRBV6-2/TRBV6-3	TRBJ2-7	-	TGTGCCAGCAGTTACTCGCAGGCCGGCCGCGCCGAGCAGTACTTC	CASSYSQAGRAEQYF
TRBD2	TRBV27	TRBJ2-7	-	TGTGCCAGCAGTTCTGTAGCGGGGGGCACCACCTACGAGCAGTACTTC	CASSSVAGGTTYEQYF
-	TRBV3-1	TRBJ2-5	-	TGTGCCAGCAGCCAGGGAAGAGAGACCCAGTACTTC	CASSQGRETQYF
-	TRBV7-8	TRBJ2-3	many	TGTGCCACCATAGGCCGGGAAAGCACAGATACGCAGTATTTT	CATIGRESTDTQYF
-	TRBV12-3/TRBV12-4	TRBJ1-2	few	TGTGCCAGCAGCAGGCGGGTCTATGGCTACACCTTC	CASSRRVYGYTF
TRBD1	TRBV5-1	TRBJ2-7	-	TGCGCCAGCAGCCCCGAAGGAGGACAGGGGGCCTACGAGCAGTACTTC	CASSPEGGQGAYEQYF
-	TRBV28	TRBJ2-3	many	TGTGCCAGCAGCCGCGGGACACTACGCACAGATACGCAGTATTTT	CASSRGTLRTDTQYF
TRBD1	TRBV27	TRBJ1-1	many	TGTGCCAGCAGTTTAGGGACAGGGACGGTGGGCACTGAAGCTTTCTTT	CASSLGTGTVGTEAFF
TRBD2	TRBV19	TRBJ2-1	many	TGTGCCAGTAGTAGTGACAGATTAGCGGGAGTGGATGAGCAGTTCTTC	CASSSDRLAGVDEQFF
-	TRBV28	TRBJ2-3	-	TGTGCCAGCAGTTTAACGCTTAGCACAGATACGCAGTATTTT	CASSLTLSTDTQYF
-	TRBV3-1	TRBJ1-6	-	TGTGCCAGCCGCCAAGTCTCGAATTCACCCCTCCACTTT	CASRQVSNSPLHF